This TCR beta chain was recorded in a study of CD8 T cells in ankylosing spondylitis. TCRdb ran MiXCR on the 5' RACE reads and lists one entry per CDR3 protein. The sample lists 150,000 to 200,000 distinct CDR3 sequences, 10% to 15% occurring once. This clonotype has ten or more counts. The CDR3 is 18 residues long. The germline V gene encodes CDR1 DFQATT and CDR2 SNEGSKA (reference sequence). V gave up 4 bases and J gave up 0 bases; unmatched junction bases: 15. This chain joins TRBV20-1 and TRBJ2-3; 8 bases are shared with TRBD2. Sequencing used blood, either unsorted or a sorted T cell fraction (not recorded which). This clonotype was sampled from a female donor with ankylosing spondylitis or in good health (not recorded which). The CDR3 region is CSAKETRWASGSTDTQYF. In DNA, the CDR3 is TGCAGTGCTAAGGAGACCCGGTGGGCTAGCGGGAGCACAGATACGCAGTATTTT.